This T cell receptor beta chain was documented in a study of blood T cell repertoires in COVID-19. Unmatched junction bases numbered 4, after V lost 8 bases and J lost 3 bases. Germline CDR1 and CDR2: MGHDK and SYGVNS. CDR3 length equals 14 residues. Produced via immunoSEQ multiplex PCR; TCRdb's table is partial and in-frame only. Among fewer than 65,000 clones listed, 75% to 95% were seen once. The sequence was obtained from a man aged 50-60 years with acute or convalescent COVID-19. The sequencing sample was made of peripheral blood. J is TRBJ1-5 and V is TRBV25-1; 10 positions agree with TRBD1. The CDR3 region has the DNA TGTGCCAGCGCCGGGACAGGGGACAATCAGCCCCAGCATTTT. This codes for CASAGTGDNQPQHF.